This TCR beta chain is drawn from a study of blood T cells in healthy people across ages. Study-wide findings and caveats: Both higher diversity and more naive CD4+ cells marked long-lived donors when set against aged donors.

Unmatched junction bases numbered 10, after V lost 6 bases and J lost 8 bases. The CDR3 loop spans 14 amino acids. The germline CDR1 and CDR2 sequences are MGHDK and SYGVNS. About this clonotype: The antigen remains unidentified.

A J-beta primer mix and a sample-barcoded 5' primer were used in a second PCR of roughly 6 to 11 cycles. TCRdb independently ran MiXCR on the 5' RACE reads; one entry per CDR3 protein. The repertoire holds 1.5 million to 2 million distinct CDR3 sequences, with roughly 30% as singletons. The TCR comes from a woman aged 25 to 39 in good health. The V call is TRBV25-1, the J call TRBJ2-1; 7 positions match TRBD1. Sequenced input: blood. CDR3 amino acids: CASRDRELDDEQFF. The CDR3 bases are TGTGCCAGCAGAGACAGGGAATTAGACGATGAGCAGTTCTTC.